This TCR beta chain was found in a study of Ad26.COV2.S vaccination and SARS-CoV-2 variants. Treatment noted: 19 received Ad26.COV2.S at low or high dose, single or two shots; about 5 received placebo; per-sample allocation not given. Specimens were obtained on day 63 following the first vaccine or placebo injection. TCRdb's copy holds only in-frame clones and misses some; the assay was immunoSEQ multiplex PCR. This table has more than 300,000 clones, around 81% appearing once. Trimming pared 4 bases from V and 2 bases from J, leaving 15 bases between. The CDR3 extends over 15 amino acids. Per the germline V gene, CDR1 is SGHDT and CDR2 is YYEEEE.

The sequence came from a person between 18 and 65 years old who received the Ad26.COV2.S COVID-19 vaccine or a placebo. The rearrangement uses TRBV5-6 and TRBJ1-2, with TRBD1 as a possible D gene (5 bases). The material sequenced was peripheral blood, taken in a trial of Ad26.COV2.S vaccine versus placebo. CDR3: CASSRRQISNYGYTF. DNA for the CDR3: TGTGCCAGCAGCAGGCGACAGATCTCAAACTATGGCTACACCTTC.